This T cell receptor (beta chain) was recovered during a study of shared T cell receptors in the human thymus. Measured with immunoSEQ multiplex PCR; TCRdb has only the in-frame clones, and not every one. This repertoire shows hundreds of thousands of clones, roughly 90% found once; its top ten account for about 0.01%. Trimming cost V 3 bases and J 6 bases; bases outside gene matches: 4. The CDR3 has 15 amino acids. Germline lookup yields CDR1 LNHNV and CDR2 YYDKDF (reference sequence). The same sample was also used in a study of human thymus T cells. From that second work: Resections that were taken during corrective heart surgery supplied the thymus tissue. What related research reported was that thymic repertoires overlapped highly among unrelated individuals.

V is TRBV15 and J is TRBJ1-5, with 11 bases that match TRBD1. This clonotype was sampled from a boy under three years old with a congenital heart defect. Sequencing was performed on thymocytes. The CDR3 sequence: CATSRGQGEIQPQHF. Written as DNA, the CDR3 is TGTGCCACCAGCAGGGGACAGGGGGAGATTCAGCCCCAGCATTTT.